This T cell receptor (beta chain) stems from a study of shared clonotypes between healthy human individuals. Study-wide findings and caveats: In a handful of donors, roughly 5.2% of naive CD4 clonotypes appeared in common.

Some clones are missing from TCRdb's copy, which holds only in-frame ones; the method was immunoSEQ multiplex PCR. The repertoire holds 550,000 to 850,000 clones, with roughly two thirds as singletons. The CDR3 runs 12 residues. CDR1 and CDR2 (germline): SGDLS, YYNGEE. Trimming stripped 0 bases from V and 4 bases from J, with 4 bases between. Remarks on this clone: Its antigen is still unknown.

The J gene is TRBJ1-1, the V gene TRBV9; no reliable D call. Sequenced input: memory CD4+ T cells sorted from blood. Subset of the sample: CD45RA-negative fraction. This sequence originates from a woman in her 30s in good health. This CDR3 is CASSVVGTEAFF. CDR3 nucleotide sequence: TGTGCCAGCAGCGTAGTCGGCACTGAAGCTTTCTTT.